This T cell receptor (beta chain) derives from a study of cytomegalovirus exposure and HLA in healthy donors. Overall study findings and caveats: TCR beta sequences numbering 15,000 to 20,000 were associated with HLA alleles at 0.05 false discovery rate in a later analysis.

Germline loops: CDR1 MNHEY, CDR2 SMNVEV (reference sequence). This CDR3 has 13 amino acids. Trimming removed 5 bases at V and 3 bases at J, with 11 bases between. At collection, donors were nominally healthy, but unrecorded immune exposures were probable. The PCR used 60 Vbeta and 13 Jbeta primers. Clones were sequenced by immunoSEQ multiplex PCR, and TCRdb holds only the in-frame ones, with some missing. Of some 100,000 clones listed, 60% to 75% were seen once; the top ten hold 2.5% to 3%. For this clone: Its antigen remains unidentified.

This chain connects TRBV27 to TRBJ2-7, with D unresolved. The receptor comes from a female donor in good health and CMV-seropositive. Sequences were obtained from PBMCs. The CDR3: CASSIKSHYEQYF. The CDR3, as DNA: TGTGCCAGCAGTATCAAATCCCACTACGAGCAGTACTTC.